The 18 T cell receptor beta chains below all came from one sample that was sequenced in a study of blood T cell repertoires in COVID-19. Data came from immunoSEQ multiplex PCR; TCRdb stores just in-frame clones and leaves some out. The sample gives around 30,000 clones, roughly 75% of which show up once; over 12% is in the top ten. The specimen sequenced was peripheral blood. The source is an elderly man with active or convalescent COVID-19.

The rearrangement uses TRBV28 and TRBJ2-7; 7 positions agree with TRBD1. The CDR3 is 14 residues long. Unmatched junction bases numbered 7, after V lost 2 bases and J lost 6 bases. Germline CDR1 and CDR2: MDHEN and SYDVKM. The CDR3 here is CASSLGTDLREQYF. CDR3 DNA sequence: TGTGCCAGCAGTTTAGGGACAGATCTACGCGAGCAGTACTTC.

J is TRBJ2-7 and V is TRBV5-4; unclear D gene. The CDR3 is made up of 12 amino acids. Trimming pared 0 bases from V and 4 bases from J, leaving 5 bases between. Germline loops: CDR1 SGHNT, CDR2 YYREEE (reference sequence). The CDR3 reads CASSLGTYEQYF. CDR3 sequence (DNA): TGTGCCAGCAGCTTGGGAACTTACGAGCAGTACTTC.

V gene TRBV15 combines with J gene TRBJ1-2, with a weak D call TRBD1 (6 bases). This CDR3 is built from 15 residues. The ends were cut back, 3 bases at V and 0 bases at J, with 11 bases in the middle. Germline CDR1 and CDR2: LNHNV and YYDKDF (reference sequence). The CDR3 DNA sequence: TGTGCCACCAGCAGGCTGGACAGCTCTAACTATGGCTACACCTTC. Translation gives CATSRLDSSNYGYTF.

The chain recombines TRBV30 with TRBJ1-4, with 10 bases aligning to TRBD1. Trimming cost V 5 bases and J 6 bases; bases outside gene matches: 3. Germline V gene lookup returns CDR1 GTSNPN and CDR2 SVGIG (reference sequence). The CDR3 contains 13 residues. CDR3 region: CAWSGTGDEKLFF. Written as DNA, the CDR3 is TGTGCCTGGTCCGGGACAGGGGATGAAAAACTGTTTTTT.

The CDR3 loop is CASSPEADTQYF. CDR3 coding DNA: TGTGCCAGCAGCCCCGAGGCAGATACGCAGTATTTT. The genes are TRBV3-1 (or the pseudogene TRBV3-2) and TRBJ2-3; D is uncertain. This CDR3 has 12 residues. Germline V gene sequence: CDR1 LGHDT, CDR2 YNNKEL (reference sequence). Trimming stripped 4 bases from V and 4 bases from J, with 6 bases between.

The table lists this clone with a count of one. CDR3 bases: TGTGCCAGCAGCTCCGGGGACAGTTACTACAATGAGCAGTTCTTC. Its translation is CASSSGDSYYNEQFF. V and J are TRBV5-4 and TRBJ2-1; the match to TRBD1 covers 7 bases. Trimming at V came to 3 bases and at J to 3 bases, leaving 6 bases not matched to a gene. This CDR3 has 15 amino acids. The V gene's germline CDR1 is SGHNT and CDR2 YYREEE (reference sequence). The full variable domain, with the rest looked up from reference TRBV5-4 and TRBJ2-1, is ETGVTQSPTHLIKTRGQQVTLRCSSQSGHNTVSWYQQALGQGPQFIFQYYREEENGRGNFPPRFSGLQFPNYSSELNVNALELDDSALYLCASSSGDSYYNEQFFGPGTRLTVL.

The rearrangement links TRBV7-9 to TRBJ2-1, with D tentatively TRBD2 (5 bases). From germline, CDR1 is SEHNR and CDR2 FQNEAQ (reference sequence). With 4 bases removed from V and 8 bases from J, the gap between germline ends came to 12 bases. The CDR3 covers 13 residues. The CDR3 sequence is CASSYGGSDEQFF. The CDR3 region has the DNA TGTGCCAGCAGCTACGGTGGGAGCGATGAGCAGTTCTTC.

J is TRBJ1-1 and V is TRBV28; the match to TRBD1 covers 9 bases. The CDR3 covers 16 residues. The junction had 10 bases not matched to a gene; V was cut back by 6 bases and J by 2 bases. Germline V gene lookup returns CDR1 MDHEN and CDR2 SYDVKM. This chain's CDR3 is CASSLTGGAGNTEAFF. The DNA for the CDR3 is TGTGCCAGCAGCTTAACAGGGGGCGCGGGCAACACTGAAGCTTTCTTT.

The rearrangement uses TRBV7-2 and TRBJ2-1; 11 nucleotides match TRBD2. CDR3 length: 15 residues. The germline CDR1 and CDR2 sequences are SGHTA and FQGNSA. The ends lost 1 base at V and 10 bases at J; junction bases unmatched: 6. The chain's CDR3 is CASSLVGLAGSEQFF. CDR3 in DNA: TGTGCCAGCAGCTTAGTAGGACTAGCGGGTTCCGAGCAGTTCTTC. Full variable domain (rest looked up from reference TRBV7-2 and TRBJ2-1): GAGVSQSPSNKVTEKGKDVELRCDPISGHTALYWYRQSLGQGLEFLIYFQGNSAPDKSGLPSDRFSAERTGGSVSTLTIQRTQQEDSAVYLCASSLVGLAGSEQFFGPGTRLTVL.

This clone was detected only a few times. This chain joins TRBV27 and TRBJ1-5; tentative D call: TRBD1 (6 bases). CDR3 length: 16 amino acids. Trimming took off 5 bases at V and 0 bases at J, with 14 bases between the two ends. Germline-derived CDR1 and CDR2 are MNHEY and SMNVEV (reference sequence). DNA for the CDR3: TGTGCCAGCAGTGCAGGGGTGGGCCTTAGCAATCAGCCCCAGCATTTT. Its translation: CASSAGVGLSNQPQHF.

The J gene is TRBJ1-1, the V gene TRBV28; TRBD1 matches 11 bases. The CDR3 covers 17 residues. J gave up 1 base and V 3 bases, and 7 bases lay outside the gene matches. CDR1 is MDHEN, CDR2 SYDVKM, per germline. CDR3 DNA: TGTGCCAGCAGTTTCTCCGCCGGGACAGGGGGGAACACTGAAGCTTTCTTT. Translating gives CASSFSAGTGGNTEAFF.

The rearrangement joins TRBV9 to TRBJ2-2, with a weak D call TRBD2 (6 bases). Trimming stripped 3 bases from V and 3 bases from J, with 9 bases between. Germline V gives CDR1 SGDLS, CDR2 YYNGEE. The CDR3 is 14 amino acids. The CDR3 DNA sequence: TGTGCCAGCAGCGCGGGACTTTACACCGGGGAGCTGTTTTTT. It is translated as CASSAGLYTGELFF.

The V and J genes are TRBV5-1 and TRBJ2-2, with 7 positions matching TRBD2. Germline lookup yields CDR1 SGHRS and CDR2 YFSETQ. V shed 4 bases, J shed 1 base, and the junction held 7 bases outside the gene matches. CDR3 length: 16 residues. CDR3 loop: CASSPTAGENTGELFF. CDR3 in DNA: TGCGCCAGCAGCCCGACGGCGGGGGAGAACACCGGGGAGCTGTTTTTT.

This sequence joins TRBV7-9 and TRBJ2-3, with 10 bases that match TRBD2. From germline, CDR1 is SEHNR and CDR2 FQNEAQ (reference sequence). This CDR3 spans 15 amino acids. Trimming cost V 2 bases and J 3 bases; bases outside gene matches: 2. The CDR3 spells CASSLLAGETDTQYF. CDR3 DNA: TGTGCCAGCAGCTTACTAGCGGGAGAAACAGATACGCAGTATTTT. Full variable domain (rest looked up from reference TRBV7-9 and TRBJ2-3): DTGVSQNPRHKITKRGQNVTFRCDPISEHNRLYWYRQTLGQGPEFLTYFQNEAQLEKSRLLSDRFSAERPKGSFSTLEIQRTEQGDSAMYLCASSLLAGETDTQYFGPGTRLTVL.

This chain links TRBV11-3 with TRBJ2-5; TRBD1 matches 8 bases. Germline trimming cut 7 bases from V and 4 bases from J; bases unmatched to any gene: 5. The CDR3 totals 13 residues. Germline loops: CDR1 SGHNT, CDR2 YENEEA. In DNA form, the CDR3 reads TGTGCCAGCACCTATGACAGGGGAGAGACCCAGTACTTC. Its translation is CASTYDRGETQYF.

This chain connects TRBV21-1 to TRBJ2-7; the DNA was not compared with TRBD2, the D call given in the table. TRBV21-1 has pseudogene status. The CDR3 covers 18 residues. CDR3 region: CASSKAEVSAVPSYEQYF. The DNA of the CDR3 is TGTGCCAGCAGCAAAGCGGAGGTGTCCGCGGTACCCTCCTACGAGCAGTACTTC.

The CDR3 DNA follows: TGTGCCAGCAGTTCAAACGGACAGGGATCCAACTATGGCTACACCTTC. It is translated as CASSSNGQGSNYGYTF. The chain carries TRBV28 and TRBJ1-2; 8 positions agree with TRBD1. This CDR3 has 16 amino acids. V trimming: 4 bases; J trimming: 2 bases; junction bases outside the gene matches: 9. The germline V gene has CDR1 MDHEN and CDR2 SYDVKM.

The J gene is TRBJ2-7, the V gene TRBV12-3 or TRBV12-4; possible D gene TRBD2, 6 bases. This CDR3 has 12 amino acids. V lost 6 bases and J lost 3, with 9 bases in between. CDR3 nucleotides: TGTGCCAGCAGCCAGGACTACTACGAGCAGTACTTC. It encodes CASSQDYYEQYF.